This passage covers 18 T cell receptor beta chains from one sample sequenced in a study of blood T cell repertoires in COVID-19. This table comes from immunoSEQ multiplex PCR, and its TCRdb copy is limited to in-frame clones, with some not included. The sample lists 270,000 or so clones; roughly 79% were seen once. Input material: peripheral blood. The receptor source for this set is a woman aged 55-70 years with active or convalescent COVID-19.

This chain connects TRBV6-4 to TRBJ1-2, with 7 bases matching TRBD1. V shed 4 bases, J shed 2 bases, and the junction held 1 base outside the gene matches. CDR3 length equals 13 residues. The V gene's germline CDR1 is MRHNA and CDR2 SNTAGT. DNA for the CDR3: TGTGCCAGCAGTGGACAGGGAAACTATGGCTACACCTTC. This encodes CASSGQGNYGYTF.

The chain is built from TRBV5-5 and TRBJ1-2; possible D gene TRBD1, 5 bases. The CDR3 covers 13 residues. Trimming removed 3 bases from V and 4 bases from J, with 10 bases in between. Germline V lookup: CDR1 SGHKS, CDR2 YYEKEE (reference sequence). CDR3 sequence (DNA): TGTGCCAGCAGCTCGGGCGGGGCCTATGGCTACACCTTC. The encoded protein is CASSSGGAYGYTF. Full variable domain (missing parts from reference TRBV5-5 and TRBJ1-2): DAGVTQSPTHLIKTRGQQVTLRCSPISGHKSVSWYQQVLGQGPQFIFQYYEKEERGRGNFPDRFSARQFPNYSSELNVNALLLGDSALYLCASSSGGAYGYTFGSGTRLTVV.

V gene TRBV2 combines with J gene TRBJ1-6, with D perhaps matching TRBD1 (6 bases). CDR3 length: 13 amino acids. Trimming removed 8 bases from V and 8 bases from J, with 13 bases in between. The germline gives CDR1 SNHLY, CDR2 FYNNEI. The DNA for the CDR3 is TGTGCCAGCTTCCAGGGGTCCCATTCACCCCTCCACTTT. Protein: CASFQGSHSPLHF.

The rearrangement uses TRBV5-1 and TRBJ1-4; D not certain. V lost 3 bases and J lost 4, with 13 bases in between. Germline CDR1 reads SGHRS; CDR2 reads YFSETQ. The CDR3 contains 15 residues. This chain's CDR3 is CASSSRPEGNEKLFF. CDR3 sequence (DNA): TGCGCCAGCAGCTCCCGACCGGAGGGTAATGAAAAACTGTTTTTT. The full variable domain, with the rest looked up from reference TRBV5-1 and TRBJ1-4, is KAGVTQTPRYLIKTRGQQVTLSCSPISGHRSVSWYQQTPGQGLQFLFEYFSETQRNKGNFPGRFSGRQFSNSRSEMNVSTLELGDSALYLCASSSRPEGNEKLFFGSGTQLSVL.

This chain uses TRBV24-1 with TRBJ1-5; no clear D gene. Germline lookup yields CDR1 KGHDR and CDR2 SFDVKD. The CDR3 is 13 amino acids. The V and J ends lost 2 bases and 8 bases respectively, with 9 bases between them. The CDR3 DNA reads as TGTGCCACCAGTGATTCAGGCGGGGAGCCCCAGCATTTT. This sequence encodes CATSDSGGEPQHF.

V usage is TRBV7-9 and J usage is TRBJ1-1, with a tentative D call TRBD1 (5 bases). The CDR3 consists of 17 residues. Between the trimmed V and J ends, which lost 2 bases and 1 base, there was a span of 17 bases. Germline loops: CDR1 SEHNR, CDR2 FQNEAQ (reference sequence). CDR3 sequence reads: CASSLLGLSRTNTEAFF. Here the CDR3 DNA reads TGTGCCAGCAGCTTATTGGGGCTAAGCAGGACGAACACTGAAGCTTTCTTT.

The chain has TRBV18 and TRBJ2-5; D unresolved. The CDR3 is 13 residues long. CDR1 is KGHSH, CDR2 LQKENI, per germline. The V end lost 2 bases, the J end lost 3 bases, and 7 bases lay between the germline ends. The DNA of the CDR3 is TGTGCCAGCTCACCAGGTCAGGAAGAGACCCAGTACTTC. Translating gives CASSPGQEETQYF.

The gene calls are TRBV10-1 and TRBJ1-3; 9 bases line up with TRBD1. The CDR3 loop spans 17 amino acids. V was clipped by 3 bases and J by 0 bases; unmatched bases: 6. Looked up from germline, CDR1 is WNHNN and CDR2 is SYGVQD (reference sequence). The CDR3 DNA sequence: TGCGCCAGCAGTGATACCCCGACAGGGGGCTCTGGAAACACCATATATTTT. It codes for CASSDTPTGGSGNTIYF.

This clone was found once. This sequence joins TRBV12-5 and TRBJ1-4; D perhaps matches TRBD1 (6 bases). The CDR3 is 18 residues long. Trimming left V 1 base short and J 4 bases short, with 19 bases between. Germline CDR1 is LGHNT and CDR2 is FRNRAP. CDR3 DNA: TGTGCTAGTGGTTTGGACTTGGCAGGGGTGTCCCTTAATGAAAAACTGTTTTTT. This codes for CASGLDLAGVSLNEKLFF.

The chain combines TRBV7-7 with TRBJ2-3, with TRBD2 as a possible D gene (7 bases). Germline values: CDR1 SSHAT, CDR2 FNYEAQ (reference sequence). The CDR3 is 15 residues long. V lost 2 bases, J lost 1 base, and 10 bases lay in between. Written as DNA, the CDR3 is TGTGCCAGCAGCTTACGAGGGGGGGGCACAGATACGCAGTATTTT. Translating gives CASSLRGGGTDTQYF.

The CDR3 sequence is CASSSAGTVMNTEAFF. The CDR3 DNA reads TGCGCCAGCAGCTCCGCCGGGACAGTGATGAACACTGAAGCTTTCTTT. The gene calls are TRBV5-1 and TRBJ1-1; 7 bases agree with TRBD1. Germline V gene data show CDR1 as SGHRS and CDR2 as YFSETQ. This CDR3 is 16 amino acids long. V dropped 3 bases and J dropped 0; count of bases not matched to a gene: 8.

The CDR3 loop is CASSLFPGPYEQYF. CDR3 DNA sequence: TGTGCCAGCAGCTTATTCCCAGGCCCCTACGAGCAGTACTTC. The J gene is TRBJ2-7, the V gene TRBV7-2, with D unresolved. CDR1 SGHTA and CDR2 FQGNSA come from the germline V gene. The CDR3 runs 14 residues. V was pared by 2 bases and J by 2 bases, with 10 bases between.

The chain couples TRBV7-3 to TRBJ2-5; TRBD2 is a possible D gene (6 bases). The germline V gene encodes CDR1 SGHTA and CDR2 FQGTGA. The CDR3 length is 14 residues. Trimming removed 10 bases at V and 2 bases at J, with 17 bases between. The CDR3 is CAIFHRDSQETQYF. CDR3 DNA sequence: TGTGCCATCTTCCACCGGGACTCTCAAGAGACCCAGTACTTC.

This chain uses TRBV19 with TRBJ2-2, with D hard to call. The CDR3 is 13 amino acids. Germline-derived CDR1 and CDR2 are LNHDA and SQIVND (reference sequence). Trimming shortened V by 7 bases and J by 3 bases, and 9 bases separated the two germline ends. In DNA form, the CDR3 reads TGTGCCAGTAATAAACTGGACACCGGGGAGCTGTTTTTT. Residues: CASNKLDTGELFF.

The chain links TRBV20-1 to TRBJ1-4, with D uncertain. The CDR3 spans 13 residues. Germline CDR1 and CDR2: DFQATT and SNEGSKA (reference sequence). Trimming left V 3 bases short and J 5 bases short, with 10 bases between. The CDR3 nucleotides are TGCAGTGCTAGTGGACGGAGGAATGAAAAACTGTTTTTT. This translates into CSASGRRNEKLFF.

CDR3 sequence: CASSVAAGNVYGYTF. Written as DNA, the CDR3 is TGTGCCAGCAGCGTAGCGGCAGGGAACGTTTATGGCTACACCTTC. V gene TRBV9 combines with J gene TRBJ1-2, with D perhaps TRBD1 (5 bases). Between the trimmed V and J ends, which lost 0 bases and 5 bases, there was a span of 14 bases. The CDR3 spans 15 residues. Germline V gene data show CDR1 as SGDLS and CDR2 as YYNGEE.

The chain carries TRBV3-1 (or the pseudogene TRBV3-2) and TRBJ2-3; D possibly corresponds to TRBD1 (6 bases). Germline V gene sequence: CDR1 LGHDT, CDR2 YNNKEL (reference sequence). V was shortened by 4 bases and J by 0 bases, with 17 bases between the two germline ends. This CDR3 region has 17 residues. CDR3 sequence (DNA): TGTGCCAGCAGCCCGGATCCTCACAGGGTTAGCACAGATACGCAGTATTTT. Protein: CASSPDPHRVSTDTQYF.

The V call is TRBV9, the J call TRBJ2-7, with D possibly being TRBD1 (5 bases). CDR3 length: 14 residues. CDR1 is SGDLS and CDR2 is YYNGEE in the germline V gene. With 4 bases removed from V and 0 bases from J, the gap between germline ends came to 11 bases. CDR3 nucleotide sequence: TGTGCCAGCAGCTCCCGACAGTCCTCCTACGAGCAGTACTTC. Residues: CASSSRQSSYEQYF.